The source of this T cell receptor (beta chain) is a study of T cell repertoires in cytomegalovirus infection. About the study: Newly reported HLA-C-restricted and thoroughly characterized HLA-B-restricted CMV epitopes were employed. Matching HLA type, along with CMV infection, was indicated by public TCR beta signatures.

TCRdb re-derived calls from the reads in MiXCR, one entry per CDR3 protein. This table holds fewer than 1,000,000 distinct CDR3 sequences, about a third found once. The CDR3 consists of 15 residues. Germline loops: CDR1 SGHVS, CDR2 FQNEAQ. The ends were cut back, 2 bases at V and 4 bases at J, with 14 bases in the middle. This clonotype occurred a few times. What it binds is unknown. The chain recombines TRBV7-8 with TRBJ2-5; D is perhaps TRBD2 (7 bases). Sample: cultured CD8+ T cells from PBMCs, taken from culture after CMV antigen stimulation. This TCR derives from a human donor in good health (CMV status not recorded). Some clones in this sample may be carry-over from other donors' samples. CDR3 DNA sequence: TGTGCCAGCAGCTTAATTGGGGGGGGCGGAGAGACCCAGTACTTC. Translation: CASSLIGGGGETQYF.